The T cell receptor beta chain under discussion was sequenced for a study of response to subunit inactivated influenza vaccine. TCRdb ran MiXCR on the RT-PCR reads and lists one entry per CDR3 protein. The sample holds about 570,000 distinct CDR3 sequences, about 11% seen once. With regard to this clonotype: Its antigen is currently unknown.

CDR1 SNHLY and CDR2 FYNNEI come from the germline V gene. The CDR3 runs to 15 residues. V lost 7 bases to trimming and J lost 0 bases, with 15 bases between them. Whole-study findings and limits: Each seasonal influenza vaccination, the authors suggested, recruits few new T cells.

These data also featured in a second study, about T cells expressing NK-cell markers. This second report adds: TCR beta cDNA was made by 5'RACE template switching with UMIs.

The sequence came from a man aged 50-59 years who received an inactivated influenza vaccine. The gene calls are TRBV2 and TRBJ1-1, with D uncertain. The sample in question was PBMCs from blood, obtained on the day of vaccination. Here the CDR3 DNA reads TGTGCCAGCAAAGATCGGCGGACTATGAACACTGAAGCTTTCTTT. It encodes CASKDRRTMNTEAFF. The complete variable domain, with remaining parts taken from reference TRBV2 and TRBJ1-1, reads EPEVTQTPSHQVTQMGQEVILRCVPISNHLYFYWYRQILGQKVEFLVSFYNNEISEKSEIFDDQFSVERPDGSNFTLKIRSTKLEDSAMYFCASKDRRTMNTEAFFGQGTRLTVV.